The 25 T cell receptor beta chains given below trace back to one sample, sequenced in a study of radiation and T cells in renal cell carcinoma. The assay was immunoSEQ multiplex PCR, and TCRdb's table has in-frame clones only and misses some. The top ten clones hold less than 20% of a sample with over 120,000 clones, around nine tenths of them seen once. Time point specified: blood 4 weeks post-SBRT, at nephrectomy. Treatment given: 15 Gy SBRT to primary tumor, nephrectomy 4 weeks later. Here the sequenced sample was blood, taken from a patient whose treatment included radiotherapy and nephrectomy. These receptors all come from a woman in her 50s with renal cell carcinoma.

The chain links TRBV5-1 to TRBJ2-3; D is unresolved. The CDR3 is 14 residues long. V gave up 1 base and J gave up 0 bases, with 6 bases separating them. Germline values: CDR1 SGHRS, CDR2 YFSETQ. CDR3 coding DNA: TGCGCCAGCAGCTTGAGCTCAAGCACAGATACGCAGTATTTT. Its protein is CASSLSSSTDTQYF.

Comment on this clone: Possible read error: a much larger clone is one base away. V is TRBV5-6 and J is TRBJ1-5; D is undetermined. This CDR3 has 13 amino acids. V was cut by 0 bases and J by 11 bases, with 12 bases left in between. Per the germline V gene, CDR1 is SGHDT and CDR2 is YYEEEE. The CDR3 nucleotides read TGTGCCAGCAGCTTGGATGCAGATGGTACCCAGCATTTT. This encodes CASSLDADGTQHF.

This chain connects TRBV11-1 to TRBJ2-3; a weak D match, TRBD2 (6 bases). Deletions cut 8 bases from V and 3 bases from J, with 9 bases between. This CDR3 spans 12 amino acids. Germline V gene lookup returns CDR1 SGHAT and CDR2 FQDESV (reference sequence). The CDR3 spells CASARGTDTQYF. Written as DNA, the CDR3 is TGTGCCAGCGCTCGGGGGACAGATACGCAGTATTTT.

CDR3 DNA: TGTGCCAGCAGTTTCCGGGCGGGGGGAAACAATGAGCAGTTCTTC. The encoded protein is CASSFRAGGNNEQFF. The chain employs TRBV27 and TRBJ2-1, with 8 bases matching TRBD2. The CDR3 length is 15 residues. CDR1 is MNHEY, CDR2 SMNVEV, per germline (reference sequence). With 3 bases clipped from V and 5 bases from J, the junction kept 6 bases outside the gene matches.

V is TRBV27 and J is TRBJ2-2, with TRBD1 identical over 11 bases. Trimming took 7 bases from V and 7 from J; bases not matched to a gene: 5. The germline V gene encodes CDR1 MNHEY and CDR2 SMNVEV (reference sequence). The CDR3 loop spans 14 amino acids. The CDR3: CASTWTGGGGELFF. The CDR3 DNA follows: TGTGCCAGCACCTGGACAGGGGGCGGCGGGGAGCTGTTTTTT.

The V and J genes are TRBV30 and TRBJ2-2; 10 positions agree with TRBD2. Per germline, CDR1 GTSNPN and CDR2 SVGIG (reference sequence). The V gene end was trimmed by 1 base and the J gene end by 2 bases; junction bases not matched to a gene: 13. The CDR3 is made up of 19 amino acids. CDR3 protein: CAWSDPGLAPGPNTGELFF. CDR3 in DNA: TGTGCCTGGAGTGACCCGGGACTAGCGCCGGGTCCCAACACCGGGGAGCTGTTTTTT. The variable domain in full, with the rest retrieved from reference TRBV30 and TRBJ2-2, is SQTIHQWPATLVQPVGSPLSLECTVEGTSNPNLYWYRQAAGRGLQLLFYSVGIGQISSEVPQNLSASRPQDRQFILSSKKLLLSDSGFYLCAWSDPGLAPGPNTGELFFGEGSRLTVL.

The chain joins TRBV6-6 to TRBJ2-7; D is undetermined. Germline V gives CDR1 MNHNY, CDR2 SVGAGI (reference sequence). Trimming removed 2 bases from V and 7 bases from J, with 12 bases in between. There are 13 residues in the CDR3. CDR3 loop: CASSYIGYGEQYF. The CDR3 region has the DNA TGTGCCAGCAGTTACATAGGATACGGGGAGCAGTACTTC.

The CDR3 here is CASSLGQANTGELFF. Here the CDR3 DNA reads TGTGCCAGCAGCCTAGGACAGGCTAACACCGGGGAGCTGTTTTTT. The chain combines TRBV7-9 with TRBJ2-2; TRBD1 agrees at 7 bases. Germline assignment: CDR1 SEHNR and CDR2 FQNEAQ (reference sequence). The V segment lost 5 bases and the J segment 2 bases; nucleotides outside the gene matches: 5. The CDR3 extends over 15 amino acids. Looking up the rest from reference TRBV7-9 and TRBJ2-2 gives the full variable domain: DTGVSQNPRHKITKRGQNVTFRCDPISEHNRLYWYRQTLGQGPEFLTYFQNEAQLEKSRLLSDRFSAERPKGSFSTLEIQRTEQGDSAMYLCASSLGQANTGELFFGEGSRLTVL.

This chain joins TRBV5-6 and TRBJ1-1; possible D gene TRBD1, 5 bases. Trimming stripped 0 bases from V and 3 bases from J, with 9 bases between. This CDR3 is 14 amino acids long. Germline CDR1 is SGHDT and CDR2 is YYEEEE. The chain's CDR3 is CASSLAGGYTEAFF. For the CDR3, the DNA is TGTGCCAGCAGCTTGGCCGGGGGTTACACTGAAGCTTTCTTT.

This clone showed up just once. J is TRBJ1-2 and V is TRBV11-2; no clear D gene. The CDR3 is made up of 13 amino acids. Germline values: CDR1 SGHAT, CDR2 FQNNGV. V lost 1 base, J lost 4 bases, and 7 bases lay in between. The chain's CDR3 is CASSLGGPYGYTF. The CDR3 DNA reads TGTGCCAGCAGCTTAGGCGGTCCCTATGGCTACACCTTC.

This rearrangement joins TRBV6-4 to TRBJ2-3, with D perhaps being TRBD1 or TRBD2 (5 bases each). CDR1 and CDR2 from the germline V gene are MRHNA and SNTAGT. The CDR3 totals 15 residues. Trimming took off 5 bases at V and 2 bases at J, with 14 bases between the two ends. Written as DNA, the CDR3 is TGTGCCAGCAGTCCCGGGACGGTTGACACAGATACGCAGTATTTT. The encoded protein is CASSPGTVDTDTQYF.

The chain has TRBV4-3 and TRBJ2-3; D is perhaps TRBD2 (6 bases). V dropped 0 bases and J dropped 4 bases, with 14 bases sitting between them. The CDR3 length is 16 residues. Germline lookup yields CDR1 LGHNA and CDR2 YSLEER. CDR3 loop: CASSQEFRGGADTQYF. For the CDR3, the DNA is TGCGCCAGCAGCCAAGAATTCCGGGGAGGCGCAGATACGCAGTATTTT.

The table lists this clone with a count of one. The V call is TRBV25-1, the J call TRBJ2-3; D remains ambiguous. The germline V gene has CDR1 MGHDK and CDR2 SYGVNS. The CDR3 runs to 12 residues. V was shortened by 7 bases and J by 5 bases, with 10 bases between the two germline ends. The CDR3 region is CASTALGDTQYF. The CDR3 region has the DNA TGTGCCAGCACCGCGCTGGGAGATACGCAGTATTTT.

CDR3: CASSRRGAEETQYF. The DNA of the CDR3 is TGTGCCAGCAGCCGGCGGGGGGCTGAGGAGACCCAGTACTTC. V gene TRBV5-6 combines with J gene TRBJ2-5; 8 bases line up with TRBD2. The CDR3 has 14 amino acids. Germline-derived CDR1 and CDR2 are SGHDT and YYEEEE. Losses at the gene ends were 4 bases for V and 5 bases for J; bases not matched to a gene: 7.

V usage is TRBV7-2 and J usage is TRBJ1-1; TRBD1 might be the D (6 bases). The germline CDR1 and CDR2 sequences are SGHTA and FQGNSA. The ends were cut back, 3 bases at V and 1 base at J, with 9 bases in the middle. The CDR3 is 14 amino acids. The CDR3 reads CASSLNRANTEAFF. In DNA, the CDR3 is TGTGCCAGCAGCTTGAACAGGGCGAACACTGAAGCTTTCTTT. Based on the CDR3 plus reference TRBV7-2 and TRBJ1-1, the full variable domain is GAGVSQSPSNKVTEKGKDVELRCDPISGHTALYWYRQSLGQGLEFLIYFQGNSAPDKSGLPSDRFSAERTGGSVSTLTIQRTQQEDSAVYLCASSLNRANTEAFFGQGTRLTVV.

The CDR3 reads CASSVGPPLGEQYF. The CDR3 nucleotides read TGTGCCAGCAGCGTAGGCCCCCCCCTGGGGGAGCAGTACTTC. The chain recombines TRBV9 with TRBJ2-7; the D is unclear. The CDR3 spans 14 residues. The germline gives CDR1 SGDLS, CDR2 YYNGEE. Trimming left V 0 bases short and J 7 bases short, with 14 bases between.

The chain carries TRBV5-1 and TRBJ2-7, with D possibly TRBD2 on 5 matching bases. Trimming pared 4 bases from V and 2 bases from J, leaving 13 bases between. The CDR3 covers 14 residues. Germline V gene data show CDR1 as SGHRS and CDR2 as YFSETQ. The CDR3 is CASSPSRGTYEQYF. CDR3 sequence (DNA): TGCGCCAGCAGCCCCTCACGGGGAACCTACGAGCAGTACTTC. Combining the CDR3 with reference TRBV5-1 and TRBJ2-7 gives the whole variable domain KAGVTQTPRYLIKTRGQQVTLSCSPISGHRSVSWYQQTPGQGLQFLFEYFSETQRNKGNFPGRFSGRQFSNSRSEMNVSTLELGDSALYLCASSPSRGTYEQYFGPGTRLTVT.

V is TRBV5-4 and J is TRBJ1-2; D is undetermined. Germline V gives CDR1 SGHNT, CDR2 YYREEE (reference sequence). The length of the CDR3 is 12 residues. The germline V and J ends were trimmed by 1 base and 5 bases, with 6 bases remaining between them. The CDR3 reads CASSLKGYGYTF. The CDR3 DNA reads as TGTGCCAGCAGCTTGAAAGGGTATGGCTACACCTTC.

The rearrangement links TRBV21-1 to TRBJ1-5; TRBD1, the table's D call, lacks a check against the DNA. TRBV21-1 is an annotated pseudogene. The CDR3 has 13 residues. CDR3 residues: CASKGGSNQPQHF. The DNA of the CDR3 is TGTGCCAGCAAAGGGGGCAGCAATCAGCCCCAGCATTTT.

This clone was counted a single time. This sequence joins TRBV11-3 and TRBJ2-3; D not certain. The CDR3 runs 14 residues. The germline V gene has CDR1 SGHNT and CDR2 YENEEA. V lost 0 bases, J lost 2 bases, and 6 bases lay in between. The DNA for the CDR3 is TGTGCCAGCAGCTTAGATTACCTCACAGATACGCAGTATTTT. Encoded protein: CASSLDYLTDTQYF. Full variable domain (remainder filled in from reference TRBV11-3 and TRBJ2-3): EAGVVQSPRYKIIEKKQPVAFWCNPISGHNTLYWYLQNLGQGPELLIRYENEEAVDDSQLPKDRFSAERLKGVDSTLKIQPAELGDSAVYLCASSLDYLTDTQYFGPGTRLTVL.

A single count supports this clone. V is TRBV7-2 and J is TRBJ1-2; D gene ambiguous. CDR1 is SGHTA and CDR2 is FQGNSA in the germline V gene. V lost 2 bases to trimming and J lost 5 bases, with 6 bases between them. The CDR3 runs to 12 residues. CDR3 loop: CASSLYGYGYTF. The CDR3 DNA follows: TGTGCCAGCAGCTTATACGGGTATGGCTACACCTTC.

The chain uses TRBV2 and TRBJ2-3, with TRBD2 identical over 11 bases. Germline V gene data show CDR1 as SNHLY and CDR2 as FYNNEI. The CDR3 sequence is 16 residues long. Losses at the gene ends were 3 bases for V and 5 bases for J; bases not matched to a gene: 7. The CDR3 is CASSDRLAGYKDTQYF. CDR3 sequence (DNA): TGTGCCAGCAGTGATCGACTAGCGGGATACAAAGATACGCAGTATTTT.

The chain links TRBV7-2 to TRBJ1-5; 8 bases are a match to TRBD1. CDR3 length equals 14 residues. Per germline, CDR1 SGHTA and CDR2 FQGNSA. Trimming took 5 bases from V and 7 from J; bases not matched to a gene: 7. CDR3 in DNA: TGTGCCAGCAGCCAAGACAGGGGTGCCCAGCCCCAGCATTTT. Translated, it gives CASSQDRGAQPQHF.

The genes are TRBV25-1 and TRBJ2-5; D gene unclear. With 6 bases removed from V and 5 bases from J, the gap between germline ends came to 1 base. The germline V gene encodes CDR1 MGHDK and CDR2 SYGVNS. The CDR3 is 9 residues long. DNA of the CDR3: TGTGCCAGCAGGGAGACCCAGTACTTC. As protein: CASRETQYF.

V and J are TRBV6-5 and TRBJ2-1, with 8 bases aligning to TRBD1. Trimming took 0 bases from V and 3 from J; bases not matched to a gene: 4. Germline V gene lookup returns CDR1 MNHEY and CDR2 SVGAGI. The CDR3 totals 16 residues. The CDR3 loop reads CASSYSAGTGYNEQFF. The CDR3 DNA follows: TGTGCCAGCAGTTACTCTGCCGGGACAGGCTACAATGAGCAGTTCTTC.